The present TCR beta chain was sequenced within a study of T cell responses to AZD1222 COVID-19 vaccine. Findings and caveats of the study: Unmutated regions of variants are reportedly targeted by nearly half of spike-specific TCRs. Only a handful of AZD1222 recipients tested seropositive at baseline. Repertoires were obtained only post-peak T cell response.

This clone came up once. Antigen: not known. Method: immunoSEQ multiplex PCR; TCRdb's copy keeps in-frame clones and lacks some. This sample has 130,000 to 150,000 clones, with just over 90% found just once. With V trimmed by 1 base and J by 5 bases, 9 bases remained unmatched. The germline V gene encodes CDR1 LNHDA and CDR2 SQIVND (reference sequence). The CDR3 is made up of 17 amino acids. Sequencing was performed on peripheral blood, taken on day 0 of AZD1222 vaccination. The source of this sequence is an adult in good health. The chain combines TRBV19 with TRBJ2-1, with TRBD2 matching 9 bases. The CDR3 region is CASSIVSLAGFHNEQFF. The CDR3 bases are TGTGCCAGTAGTATAGTTAGCCTAGCGGGGTTCCACAATGAGCAGTTCTTC.